Below, 7 T cell receptor beta chains from the same sample are listed, as sequenced in a study of blood T cell repertoires in COVID-19. Clones were sequenced by immunoSEQ multiplex PCR, and TCRdb holds only the in-frame ones, with some missing. The sample includes 120,000 to 150,000 clones, roughly 80% of them seen just once. Sequencing was carried out using PBMCs or T cells enriched from blood (not recorded which). These receptors were collected from a man between 35 and 55 years old with acute COVID-19.

The rearrangement uses TRBV9 and TRBJ1-1, with D unclear. The CDR3 totals 13 residues. V was pared by 0 bases and J by 0 bases, with 3 bases between. CDR1 is SGDLS, CDR2 YYNGEE, per germline. In nucleotides, the CDR3 is TGTGCCAGCAGCGTAGCTGTGAACACTGAAGCTTTCTTT. Translation gives CASSVAVNTEAFF. The full variable domain, rest sourced from reference TRBV9 and TRBJ1-1, is DSGVTQTPKHLITATGQRVTLRCSPRSGDLSVYWYQQSLDQGLQFLIQYYNGEERAKGNILERFSAQQFPDLHSELNLSSLELGDSALYFCASSVAVNTEAFFGQGTRLTVV.

This clone appeared a few times. V is TRBV28 and J is TRBJ2-7, with D possibly matching TRBD1 (6 bases). Germline assignment: CDR1 MDHEN and CDR2 SYDVKM. Trimming left V 6 bases short and J 2 bases short, with 17 bases between. The CDR3 length is 15 residues. Written as DNA, the CDR3 is TGTGCCAGCAGCCGACCCGGGGACACACCCTACGAGCAGTACTTC. It specifies CASSRPGDTPYEQYF. Complete variable domain (other parts from reference TRBV28 and TRBJ2-7): DVKVTQSSRYLVKRTGEKVFLECVQDMDHENMFWYRQDPGLGLRLIYFSYDVKMKEKGDIPEGYSVSREKKERFSLILESASTNQTSMYLCASSRPGDTPYEQYFGPGTRLTVT.

The chain has TRBV19 and TRBJ2-1; D is perhaps TRBD1 (6 bases). The CDR3 runs to 17 residues. The V end lost 1 base, the J end lost 2 bases, and 15 bases lay between the germline ends. Germline-derived CDR1 and CDR2 are LNHDA and SQIVND (reference sequence). CDR3 coding DNA: TGTGCCAGTAGTATAGGAGGTTGGGGGCGACCCTACAATGAGCAGTTCTTC. It is translated as CASSIGGWGRPYNEQFF.

V usage is TRBV3-1 (or the pseudogene TRBV3-2) and J usage is TRBJ1-3; D is unclear. CDR3 length: 15 amino acids. Between the trimmed V and J ends, which lost 2 bases and 1 base, there was a span of 9 bases. Looked up from germline, CDR1 is LGHDT and CDR2 is YNNKEL (reference sequence). The CDR3 is CASSQSPGSGNTIYF. DNA of the CDR3: TGTGCCAGCAGCCAATCACCGGGTTCTGGAAACACCATATATTTT.

V gene TRBV6-5 combines with J gene TRBJ1-2; no clear D gene. CDR3 length: 14 amino acids. CDR1 is MNHEY, CDR2 SVGAGI, per germline. Trimming shortened V by 8 bases and J by 7 bases, and 20 bases separated the two germline ends. The chain's CDR3 is CASSPSGRAGGYTF. CDR3 DNA: TGTGCCAGCTCCCCCAGTGGGAGGGCTGGTGGCTACACCTTC.

J is TRBJ2-1 and V is TRBV5-1, with 10 bases identical to TRBD2. Germline V gene lookup returns CDR1 SGHRS and CDR2 YFSETQ. J lost 5 bases, V lost 7 bases, and 9 bases had no gene match. This CDR3 is 15 amino acids long. The CDR3 here is CASAPSGRKNNEQFF. The CDR3 DNA follows: TGCGCCAGCGCCCCTAGCGGGAGAAAAAACAATGAGCAGTTCTTC.

This clone came up a few times. V gene TRBV7-2 combines with J gene TRBJ2-7, with D tentatively TRBD2 (5 bases). CDR1 is SGHTA and CDR2 is FQGNSA in the germline V gene. CDR3 length: 14 residues. V shed 1 base and J shed 3 bases, with 10 bases lying between them. CDR3 region: CASSLDGGGYEQYF. The CDR3 region has the DNA TGTGCCAGCAGCTTAGACGGCGGAGGCTACGAGCAGTACTTC.